One sample yielded the 27 T cell receptor beta chains listed below, sequenced in a study of vaccination effects on CD4 cells after COVID-19. No antigen is known for these receptors. Culture lasted 10 days before CD4+ T cell isolation. TCRdb's copy holds only in-frame clones and misses some; the assay was immunoSEQ multiplex PCR. The sample comprises under 60,000 clones, around 67% of which are singletons, and roughly 6% rests with the top ten. The input for sequencing was CD4+ T cells from PBMCs cultured without peptide, taken before COVID-19 vaccination. These receptors all come from a human donor who received a COVID-19 vaccine.

This clone has more than one count but fewer than ten. The chain is built from TRBV19 and TRBJ1-6; no definite D call. The CDR3 length is 13 residues. Germline CDR1 and CDR2: LNHDA and SQIVND (reference sequence). The ends were cut back, 10 bases at V and 2 bases at J, with 9 bases in the middle. The CDR3 is CATGETYNSPLHF. The DNA for the CDR3 is TGTGCCACCGGGGAAACCTATAATTCACCCCTCCACTTT.

The chain recombines TRBV20-1 with TRBJ1-1, with no clear D. There are 10 residues in the CDR3. Germline V gene data show CDR1 as DFQATT and CDR2 as SNEGSKA (reference sequence). Trimming shortened V by 0 bases and J by 7 bases, and 3 bases separated the two germline ends. The CDR3 region has the DNA TGCAGTGCTAGAGATTTTGAAGCTTTCTTT. It translates to CSARDFEAFF.

This chain joins TRBV5-1 and TRBJ1-1; D uncertain. Deletions cut 1 base from V and 0 bases from J, with 4 bases between. Germline CDR1 is SGHRS and CDR2 is YFSETQ. This CDR3 comprises 13 residues. CDR3 sequence reads: CASSLLVNTEAFF. In DNA form, the CDR3 reads TGCGCCAGCAGCTTGCTGGTGAACACTGAAGCTTTCTTT.

The rearrangement joins TRBV12-3 or TRBV12-4 to TRBJ1-2; D not certain. This CDR3 has 13 residues. The V end lost 6 bases, the J end lost 1 base, and 9 bases lay between the germline ends. The CDR3 DNA follows: TGTGCCAGCAGCCTGGACCTTAACTATGGCTACACCTTC. Translation: CASSLDLNYGYTF.

This clone was detected a few times. The J gene is TRBJ1-2, the V gene TRBV25-1; TRBD1 agrees at 10 bases. The CDR3 has 13 amino acids. Germline CDR1 MGHDK, CDR2 SYGVNS. The ends lost 5 bases at V and 4 bases at J; junction bases unmatched: 1. The CDR3 sequence: CASSWDRGYGYTF. For the CDR3, the DNA is TGTGCCAGCAGTTGGGACAGGGGCTATGGCTACACCTTC.

This clone came up a few times. The CDR3: CASSLALGELFF. CDR3 nucleotide sequence: TGTGCCAGCAGCTTAGCGCTGGGGGAGCTGTTTTTT. The V and J genes are TRBV7-8 and TRBJ2-2; D not certain. CDR1 is SGHVS and CDR2 is FQNEAQ in the germline V gene. The CDR3 is 12 amino acids. Trimming took off 0 bases at V and 8 bases at J, with 4 bases between the two ends.

This clone was observed at least ten times. The chain has TRBV19 and TRBJ2-7, with 8 bases identical to TRBD2. The CDR3 extends over 14 amino acids. Germline CDR1 and CDR2: LNHDA and SQIVND (reference sequence). V shed 5 bases, J shed 2 bases, and the junction held 5 bases outside the gene matches. CDR3 in DNA: TGTGCCAGTAGTTCCGGGACTAGGACCTACGAGCAGTACTTC. Encoded protein: CASSSGTRTYEQYF.

This chain uses TRBV19 with TRBJ2-7; perhaps TRBD2 as D (5 bases). CDR1 LNHDA and CDR2 SQIVND come from the germline V gene (reference sequence). There are 14 residues in the CDR3. V was shortened by 3 bases and J by 2 bases, with 11 bases between the two germline ends. DNA for the CDR3: TGTGCCAGTAGTATTGCGGGCAGCACCTACGAGCAGTACTTC. Translating gives CASSIAGSTYEQYF.

Notes on this clone: The junction differs from germline at one of its ends, possibly a read error. The rearrangement links TRBV6-1 to TRBJ1-2; D gene unclear. The CDR3 extends over 12 amino acids. CDR1 MNHNS and CDR2 SASEGT come from the germline V gene. The DNA of the CDR3 is TGTGCCAGCATTGAAGGGCTCTATGGCTACACCTTC. As protein: CASIEGLYGYTF.

The chain employs TRBV7-2 and TRBJ1-2; D gene ambiguous. The V end lost 5 bases, the J end lost 0 bases, and 7 bases lay between the germline ends. The V gene's germline CDR1 is SGHTA and CDR2 FQGNSA. This CDR3 has 13 residues. The CDR3 nucleotides read TGTGCCAGCAGCACTGCCCCTAACTATGGCTACACCTTC. It codes for CASSTAPNYGYTF.

The V call is TRBV18, the J call TRBJ1-1; tentative D call: TRBD1 (5 bases). The CDR3 has 13 amino acids. The V gene's germline CDR1 is KGHSH and CDR2 LQKENI. V shed 5 bases and J shed 6 bases, with 13 bases lying between them. CDR3 protein: CASSKARDAEAFF. CDR3 nucleotide sequence: TGTGCCAGCTCAAAGGCTAGGGACGCTGAAGCTTTCTTT.

The rearrangement links TRBV6-5 to TRBJ2-2; TRBD1 matches at 8 bases. After removal of 9 bases from V and 9 bases from J, the junction contained 6 bases not matched to a gene. From germline, CDR1 is MNHEY and CDR2 SVGAGI. This CDR3 contains 12 residues. The CDR3 coding sequence is TGTGCCAGATACAACAGGGGGAGGGAGCTGTTTTTT. Amino acid sequence: CARYNRGRELFF.

The chain is built from TRBV10-3 and TRBJ2-5; D not certain. V was pared by 4 bases and J by 2 bases, with 5 bases between. CDR3 length: 12 amino acids. CDR1 and CDR2 (germline): ENHRY, SYGVKD. The DNA for the CDR3 is TGTGCCATCAGTGCAGGACAAGAGACCCAGTACTTC. Residues: CAISAGQETQYF.

V is TRBV19 and J is TRBJ2-7, with a tentative D call TRBD1 (6 bases). Germline V gene lookup returns CDR1 LNHDA and CDR2 SQIVND (reference sequence). The CDR3 runs to 15 residues. The ends were cut back, 6 bases at V and 2 bases at J, with 17 bases in the middle. The CDR3 coding sequence is TGTGCCAGTAGCCTGAGTCGGGACATTACCTACGAGCAGTACTTC. Translation gives CASSLSRDITYEQYF.

This clone was detected once. The chain combines TRBV4-1 with TRBJ2-7; TRBD2 matches 8 bases. The CDR3 covers 18 residues. Germline V gene lookup returns CDR1 MGHRA and CDR2 YSYEKL. The ends lost 0 bases at V and 7 bases at J; junction bases unmatched: 17. The CDR3 reads CASSQDRTGVAGFGEQYF. CDR3 coding DNA: TGCGCCAGCAGCCAAGATCGGACGGGGGTAGCGGGGTTTGGTGAGCAGTACTTC.

This clone was detected a few times. J is TRBJ1-3 and V is TRBV6-5, with 7 bases aligning to TRBD1. CDR1 and CDR2 (germline): MNHEY, SVGAGI. V trimming: 6 bases; J trimming: 9 bases; junction bases outside the gene matches: 5. CDR3 length: 12 residues. Here the CDR3 reads CASSQGGGTIYF. The CDR3 DNA follows: TGTGCCAGCAGCCAGGGGGGTGGCACCATATATTTT.

The chain employs TRBV11-3 and TRBJ2-3; TRBD1 matches 7 bases. CDR1 SGHNT and CDR2 YENEEA come from the germline V gene. The CDR3 runs to 17 residues. V gave up 5 bases and J gave up 4 bases; unmatched junction bases: 15. Written as DNA, the CDR3 is TGTGCCAGCAGCCGACGACCTAGAGGGGGCGGCTCAGATACGCAGTATTTT. It yields the protein CASSRRPRGGGSDTQYF.

This clone was detected only once. The chain recombines TRBV29-1 with TRBJ1-1; D not resolved. Germline V gene data show CDR1 as SQVTM and CDR2 as ANQGSEA. The CDR3 runs 13 residues. V was trimmed by 4 bases and J by 0 bases, leaving 9 bases between them. The CDR3 region has the DNA TGCAGCGTTGCGTCAGCCCTGAACACTGAAGCTTTCTTT. Protein product: CSVASALNTEAFF.

The chain employs TRBV28 and TRBJ2-5; no clear D gene. The germline V and J ends were trimmed by 4 bases and 4 bases, with 7 bases remaining between them. The CDR3 is 12 amino acids. Germline CDR1 MDHEN, CDR2 SYDVKM. CDR3 sequence reads: CASSYTRETQYF. Written as DNA, the CDR3 is TGTGCCAGCAGTTACACCAGAGAGACCCAGTACTTC.

The DNA of the CDR3 is TGTGCCAGCAGGACCTCGGGTGCCACCTACGAGCAGTACTTC. Translating gives CASRTSGATYEQYF. This chain joins TRBV2 and TRBJ2-7; no clear D gene. The CDR3 length is 14 residues. Germline assignment: CDR1 SNHLY and CDR2 FYNNEI. V lost 6 bases, J lost 2 bases, and 14 bases lay in between.

The chain combines TRBV28 with TRBJ1-1; possible D gene TRBD1, 5 bases. The V end was cut by 6 bases, the J end by 11 bases, with 13 bases between. Germline loops: CDR1 MDHEN, CDR2 SYDVKM. The CDR3 consists of 11 residues. CDR3 sequence reads: CASSPRGEAFF. The DNA for the CDR3 is TGTGCCAGCAGCCCCCGGGGGGAGGCTTTCTTT.

The chain joins TRBV19 to TRBJ2-3, with D hard to call. Germline V gene data show CDR1 as LNHDA and CDR2 as SQIVND (reference sequence). CDR3 size: 14 residues. V was clipped by 7 bases and J by 2 bases, with 13 bases between them. CDR3: CASKIGPHTDTQYF. CDR3 nucleotide sequence: TGTGCCAGTAAGATAGGCCCCCACACAGATACGCAGTATTTT.

The sample holds a few counts of this clone. This chain connects TRBV28 to TRBJ1-1; tentatively, D is TRBD1 (5 bases). Germline V lookup: CDR1 MDHEN, CDR2 SYDVKM. This CDR3 has 16 amino acids. The V and J ends lost 5 bases and 3 bases respectively, with 19 bases between them. CDR3 region: CASSMTRDFGDTEAFF. In DNA, the CDR3 is TGTGCCAGCAGTATGACGCGGGACTTCGGAGACACTGAAGCTTTCTTT.

The CDR3 protein is CATPIHIRPSVTGELFF. The DNA for the CDR3 is TGTGCCACCCCGATCCATATAAGGCCCTCGGTCACCGGGGAGCTGTTTTTT. The chain employs TRBV3-1 (or the pseudogene TRBV3-2) and TRBJ2-2; no definite D call. The CDR3 totals 17 residues. V was shortened by 10 bases and J by 4 bases, with 25 bases between the two germline ends. The germline gives CDR1 LGHDT, CDR2 YNNKEL (reference sequence).

This clone was seen a single time. This chain uses TRBV5-1 with TRBJ1-2; TRBD1 matches at 8 bases. V lost 0 bases, J lost 2 bases, and 9 bases stayed unmatched. Germline V gene sequence: CDR1 SGHRS, CDR2 YFSETQ. The CDR3 runs to 17 residues. The CDR3 nucleotides are TGCGCCAGCAGCTTGGCCCCGACAGGGGATAAGAACTATGGCTACACCTTC. It specifies CASSLAPTGDKNYGYTF.

This sequence joins TRBV6-2 or TRBV6-3 and TRBJ2-1, with 8 bases that match TRBD2. Per the germline V gene, CDR1 is MNHEY and CDR2 is SVGEGT. Germline trimming cut 6 bases from V and 11 bases from J; bases unmatched to any gene: 6. The CDR3 covers 12 residues. CDR3 DNA sequence: TGTGCCAGCAGCCGACTAGCGACCCAGCAGTTCTTC. It codes for CASSRLATQQFF.

The genes are TRBV7-2 and TRBJ2-1, with D maybe TRBD2 (6 bases). The germline V gene has CDR1 SGHTA and CDR2 FQGNSA. The CDR3 runs 17 residues. Trimming pared 5 bases from V and 2 bases from J, leaving 19 bases between. The CDR3, as DNA: TGTGCCAGCAGCCCCAGACTAGTCGGGGGTACCTACAATGAGCAGTTCTTC. Translating gives CASSPRLVGGTYNEQFF.